Below, one T cell receptor (beta chain) is given with its context. The data originate from a study of blood T cell repertoires in COVID-19. The overall study: Both acute and convalescent COVID-19 samples were obtained from the United States, Italy and Spain. In each case, the material was cDNA or gDNA derived from T cells, B-cell-depleted T cells, or PBMCs.

In the original processing: It was from reference gene primer amplification that nucleated cell counts were estimated. This table comes from immunoSEQ multiplex PCR, and its TCRdb copy is limited to in-frame clones, with some not included. V, J and clone size are taken as reported in that table, and D and trimming were inferred from the DNA itself. The sample has roughly 14,000 clones, about 87% seen once; the top ten hold 5.4%. The CDR3 loop spans 13 amino acids. CDR1 is MNHEY and CDR2 is SVGAGI in the germline V gene. V trimming: 6 bases; J trimming: 8 bases; junction bases outside the gene matches: 7.

The material sequenced was peripheral blood. The gene calls are TRBV6-5 and TRBJ1-2; the match to TRBD1 covers 9 bases. The sequence came from a human donor in a cohort sampled during active COVID-19. The CDR3 spells CASSIDRGLGYTF. As DNA, the CDR3 is TGTGCCAGCAGCATCGACAGGGGGTTGGGCTACACCTTC.